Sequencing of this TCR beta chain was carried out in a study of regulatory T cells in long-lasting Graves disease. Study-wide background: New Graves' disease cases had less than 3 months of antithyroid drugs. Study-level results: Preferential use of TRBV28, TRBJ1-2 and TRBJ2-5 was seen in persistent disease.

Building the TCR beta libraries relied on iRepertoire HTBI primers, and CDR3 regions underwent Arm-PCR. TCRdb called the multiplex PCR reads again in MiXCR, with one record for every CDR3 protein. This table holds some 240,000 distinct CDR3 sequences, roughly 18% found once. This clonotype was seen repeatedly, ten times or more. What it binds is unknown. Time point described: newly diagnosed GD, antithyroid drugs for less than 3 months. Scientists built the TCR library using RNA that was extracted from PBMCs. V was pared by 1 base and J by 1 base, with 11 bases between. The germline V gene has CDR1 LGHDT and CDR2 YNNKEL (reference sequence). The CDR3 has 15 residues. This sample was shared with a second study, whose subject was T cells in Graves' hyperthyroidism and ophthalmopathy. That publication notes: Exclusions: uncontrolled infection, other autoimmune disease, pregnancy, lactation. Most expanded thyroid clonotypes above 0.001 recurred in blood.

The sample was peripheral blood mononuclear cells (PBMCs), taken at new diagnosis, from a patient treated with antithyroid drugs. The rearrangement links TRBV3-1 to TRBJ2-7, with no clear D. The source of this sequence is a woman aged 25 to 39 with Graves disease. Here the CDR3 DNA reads TGTGCCAGCAGCCAAGGGTTTCAGGATTCCTACGAGCAGTACTTC. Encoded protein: CASSQGFQDSYEQYF.